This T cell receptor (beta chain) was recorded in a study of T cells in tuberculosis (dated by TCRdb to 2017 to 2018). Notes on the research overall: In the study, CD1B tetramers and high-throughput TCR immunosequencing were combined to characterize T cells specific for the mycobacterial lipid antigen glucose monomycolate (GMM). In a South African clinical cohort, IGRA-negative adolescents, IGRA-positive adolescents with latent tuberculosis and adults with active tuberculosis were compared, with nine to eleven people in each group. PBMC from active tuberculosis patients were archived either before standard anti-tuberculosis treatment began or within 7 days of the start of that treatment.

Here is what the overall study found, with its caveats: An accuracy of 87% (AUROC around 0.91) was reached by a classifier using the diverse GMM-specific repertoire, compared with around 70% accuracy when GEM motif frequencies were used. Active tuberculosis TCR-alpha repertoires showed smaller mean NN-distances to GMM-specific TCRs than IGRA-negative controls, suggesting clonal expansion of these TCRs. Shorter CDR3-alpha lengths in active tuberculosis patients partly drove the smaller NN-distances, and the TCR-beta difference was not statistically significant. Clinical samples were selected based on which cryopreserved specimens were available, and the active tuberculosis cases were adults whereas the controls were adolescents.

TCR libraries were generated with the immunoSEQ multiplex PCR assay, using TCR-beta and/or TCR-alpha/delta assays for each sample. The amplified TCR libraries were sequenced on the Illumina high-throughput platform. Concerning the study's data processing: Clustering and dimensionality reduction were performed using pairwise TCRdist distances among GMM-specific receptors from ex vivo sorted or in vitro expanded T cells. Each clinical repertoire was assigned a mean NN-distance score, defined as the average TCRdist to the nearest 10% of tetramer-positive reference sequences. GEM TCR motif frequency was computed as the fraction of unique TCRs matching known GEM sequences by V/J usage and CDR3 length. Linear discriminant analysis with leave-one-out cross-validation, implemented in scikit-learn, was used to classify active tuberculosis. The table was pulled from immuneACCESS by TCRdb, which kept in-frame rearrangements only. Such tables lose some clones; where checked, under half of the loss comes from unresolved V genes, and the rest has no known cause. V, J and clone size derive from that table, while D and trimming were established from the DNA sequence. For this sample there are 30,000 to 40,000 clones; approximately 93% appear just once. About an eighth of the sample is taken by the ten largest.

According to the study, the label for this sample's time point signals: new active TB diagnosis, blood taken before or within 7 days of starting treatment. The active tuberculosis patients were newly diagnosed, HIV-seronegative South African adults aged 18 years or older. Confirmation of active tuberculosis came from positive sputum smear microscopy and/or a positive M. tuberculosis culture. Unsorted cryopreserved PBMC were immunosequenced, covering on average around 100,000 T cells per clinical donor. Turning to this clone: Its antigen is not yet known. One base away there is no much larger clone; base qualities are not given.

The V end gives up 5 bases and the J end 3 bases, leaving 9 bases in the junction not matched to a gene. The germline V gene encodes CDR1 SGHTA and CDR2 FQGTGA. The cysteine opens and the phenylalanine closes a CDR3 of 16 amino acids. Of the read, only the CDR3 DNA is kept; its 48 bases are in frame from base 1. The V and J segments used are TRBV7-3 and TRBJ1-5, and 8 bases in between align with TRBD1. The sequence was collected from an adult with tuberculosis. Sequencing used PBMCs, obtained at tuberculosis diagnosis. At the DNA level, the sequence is TGTGCCAGCAGCGTGATCAGGACAGGGCCCAATCAGCCCCAGCATTTT. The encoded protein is CASSVIRTGPNQPQHF.